Listed below are T cell receptor beta chains from one sample, sequenced in a study of PD-L1 blockade in urothelial cancer. Sequencing was performed with immunoSEQ multiplex PCR; in TCRdb, only in-frame clones are kept and a portion is missing. The sample carries approximately 79,000 clones, 70% to 90% recorded once. The sequences come from PBMCs, collected around atezolizumab (anti-PD-L1) treatment. The receptors were sampled from a man aged 35 to 55 with urothelial cancer. CDR3s include the opening cysteine and the closing phenylalanine or tryptophan. A D gene is named only where the DNA matches it firmly. The listing skips clone size in some rows; elsewhere it reads once, few, many or a size class.

D,V,J,size,CDR3,DNA
.,TRBV7-2,TRBJ1-1,.,CASSLVQAREAFF,TGTGCCAGCAGCTTAGTACAGGCTAGGGAAGCTTTCTTT
.,TRBV2,TRBJ2-1,few,CASKRSSYNEQFF,TGTGCCAGCAAACGGAGTTCCTACAATGAGCAGTTCTTC
TRBD1,TRBV28,TRBJ1-5,.,CASSSRQGGFFQPQHF,TGTGCCAGCAGTTCCCGACAGGGGGGATTCTTTCAGCCCCAGCATTTT
.,TRBV10-3,TRBJ2-7,once,CAISGRTASYEQYF,TGTGCCATCAGTGGGAGGACAGCCTCCTACGAGCAGTACTTC
TRBD2,TRBV10-3,TRBJ2-1,few,CAISRTSGSNEQFF,TGTGCCATCAGTCGGACTAGCGGGAGCAATGAGCAGTTCTTC
.,TRBV10-3,TRBJ1-1,.,CAIMDTGYRAEAFF,TGTGCCATCATGGATACAGGGTATAGGGCTGAAGCTTTCTTT
TRBD1,TRBV4-2,TRBJ2-6,.,CASSVLTGAGANVLTF,TGTGCCAGCAGCGTTCTGACAGGGGCTGGGGCCAACGTCCTGACTTTC
.,TRBV5-4,TRBJ1-1,.,CASSLGQPNEAFF,TGTGCCAGCAGCTTGGGACAGCCTAATGAAGCTTTCTTT
.,TRBV7-3,TRBJ1-1,.,CASSPAQGRAEAFF,TGTGCCAGCAGCCCAGCCCAAGGGAGGGCTGAAGCTTTCTTT
.,TRBV30,TRBJ1-2,once,CAWPHTGSGGYTF,TGTGCCTGGCCTCATACAGGGTCCGGTGGCTACACCTTC
.,TRBV21-1,TRBJ2-7,.,CASNLLPSDRGLLSYEQYF,TGTGCCAGCAATCTATTGCCGTCCGACAGGGGCCTTCTTTCCTACGAGCAGTACTTC
.,TRBV7-9,TRBJ2-1,.,CASSLPKSSYNEQFF,TGTGCCAGCAGCTTACCCAAGAGCTCCTACAATGAGCAGTTCTTC
TRBD1,TRBV4-3,TRBJ2-7,.,CASSQDRDRAYEQYF,TGCGCCAGCAGCCAAGACCGGGACAGGGCTTACGAGCAGTACTTC
TRBD1,TRBV29-1,TRBJ2-3,.,CSVPGTGAGETQYF,TGCAGCGTACCCGGGACAGGGGCCGGGGAAACGCAGTATTTT
.,TRBV27,TRBJ2-2,.,CASSGGGLAHNTGELFF,TGTGCCAGCAGTGGGGGGGGCCTAGCGCATAACACCGGGGAGCTGTTTTTT
TRBD2,TRBV11-1,TRBJ2-5,.,CASSKRTSGGWVETQYF,TGTGCCAGCAGCAAGAGGACTAGCGGAGGGTGGGTGGAGACCCAGTACTTC
.,TRBV11-2,TRBJ1-3,.,CGTASSSGNTIYF,TGTGGTACAGCATCGAGCTCTGGAAACACCATATATTTT
.,TRBV13,TRBJ1-3,.,CASSPERQAGGNTIYF,TGTGCCAGCAGCCCCGAGCGACAGGCTGGTGGAAACACCATATATTTT
.,TRBV30,TRBJ2-6,.,CAWSPNGANVLTF,TGTGCCTGGAGCCCTAACGGGGCCAACGTCCTGACTTTC
TRBD2,TRBV6-1,TRBJ2-7,.,CASIIPGLVHEQYF,TGTGCCAGCATTATTCCGGGACTAGTTCACGAGCAGTACTTC
.,TRBV11-3,TRBJ2-1,.,CASSPSHGSYNEQFF,TGTGCCAGCAGCCCCTCGCACGGGAGTTACAATGAGCAGTTCTTC
TRBD1,TRBV12-5,TRBJ1-2,.,CASGFSEFRDRWYGYTF,TGTGCTAGTGGTTTCAGTGAATTCCGGGACAGGTGGTATGGCTACACCTTC
TRBD1,TRBV2,TRBJ1-1,.,CASTEWGQTNTEAFF,TGTGCCAGCACAGAGTGGGGACAGACGAACACTGAAGCTTTCTTT
TRBD1,TRBV27,TRBJ2-6,.,CATTSDREGSGANVLTF,TGTGCCACCACCTCGGACAGGGAAGGCTCTGGGGCCAACGTCCTGACTTTC
TRBD1,TRBV7-8,TRBJ1-2,.,CASSLGGQGGGYTF,TGTGCCAGCAGCTTAGGGGGACAGGGGGGCGGCTACACCTTC
.,TRBV7-2,TRBJ1-3,.,CASSLAGGNTIYF,TGTGCCAGCAGCTTAGCGGGAGGGAACACCATATATTTT
TRBD1,TRBV29-1,TRBJ1-3,.,CSVTDRVGNTIYF,TGCAGCGTTACTGACAGGGTTGGAAACACCATATATTTT
TRBD1,TRBV6-6,TRBJ2-7,.,CASSPGQGRSYEQYF,TGTGCCAGCAGTCCCGGACAGGGACGGAGCTACGAGCAGTACTTC
TRBD1,TRBV28,TRBJ1-5,.,CASTPRRTGRDQPQHF,TGTGCCAGCACCCCGAGGAGGACAGGGAGGGATCAGCCCCAGCATTTT
.,TRBV13,TRBJ2-3,.,CASSWGPESQPGDTQYF,TGTGCCAGCAGCTGGGGCCCGGAGTCCCAACCGGGAGATACGCAGTATTTT
.,TRBV11-1,TRBJ2-5,medium-sized,CASSPRTEETSETQYF,TGTGCCAGCAGCCCTCGGACAGAGGAGACGTCAGAGACCCAGTACTTC
.,TRBV5-8,TRBJ1-5,few,CASSLFGGYSNQPQHF,TGTGCCAGCAGCTTGTTCGGAGGATATAGCAATCAGCCCCAGCATTTT
.,TRBV6-1,TRBJ1-2,.,CASSEFAPGANYGYTF,TGTGCCAGCAGTGAATTTGCCCCAGGGGCCAACTATGGCTACACCTTC
TRBD2,TRBV5-1,TRBJ2-1,.,CASSLVLADNEQFF,TGCGCCAGCAGCTTGGTACTAGCGGACAATGAGCAGTTCTTC
.,TRBV30,TRBJ1-5,.,CAWSGHPDQPQHF,TGTGCCTGGAGTGGCCACCCAGATCAGCCCCAGCATTTT
.,TRBV6-5,TRBJ1-5,.,CASKAGSGNQPQHF,TGTGCCAGCAAAGCAGGTTCGGGCAATCAGCCCCAGCATTTT
.,TRBV19,TRBJ1-5,.,CASSSDRYNQPQHF,TGTGCCAGTAGTAGCGACAGATACAATCAGCCCCAGCATTTT